This TCR beta chain was retrieved from a study of CD4 T cells in relation to SARS-CoV-2 and coronaviruses. Overall study: TCR beta CDR3s were sequenced after 10-day antigen culture of PBMCs. No peptide or an HIV-1 Nef peptide pool served as negative control.

This clone was observed a few times. Its specificity is not known. The junction departs from the called germline gene at one end, perhaps through a read error. The germline V gene encodes CDR1 SGHNT and CDR2 YENEEA. This CDR3 spans 13 amino acids. Assay: immunoSEQ multiplex PCR; the TCRdb copy retains only in-frame clones and omits some. The sample has 20,000 or so clones, about 80% seen once; the top ten hold approximately 15%. The unexposed donors gave CD4+ T cells in about 2010-2019, prior to COVID-19. CD4+ T cells were isolated from the cells after about 11 days of culture. Unexposed-donor CD4+ T cells were probed with SARS-CoV-2 S/N and four cold-coronavirus spikes, cells permitting. PBMCs were plated at 1.5 million to 2 million per well in IL-2-containing medium.

Sequencing input: CD4+ T cells from PBMCs, cultured in vitro. The chain recombines TRBV11-3 with TRBJ2-7; D gene unclear. The TCR comes from a human donor in good health. CDR3 bases: TGTGCCAGCAGCCTAGACGGTTCTGGGGAGCAGTACTTC. It is translated as CASSLDGSGEQYF.